What follows are 20 T cell receptor beta chains derived from one specimen sequenced in a study of blood T cell repertoires in COVID-19. The method was immunoSEQ multiplex PCR; TCRdb's version includes in-frame clones alone and lacks a portion of them. Of roughly 200,000 clones in the sample, around 89% were seen once. Sequencing input: PBMCs or T cells enriched from blood (not recorded which). These receptors were obtained from a man aged 30 to 45 who had recovered from COVID-19.

This chain connects TRBV18 to TRBJ2-1, with TRBD1 matching over 9 bases. The length of the CDR3 is 15 residues. With V trimmed by 5 bases and J by 6 bases, 8 bases remained unmatched. Germline values: CDR1 KGHSH, CDR2 LQKENI. The CDR3 here is CASSAGTGFSNEQFF. CDR3 bases: TGTGCCAGCTCAGCCGGGACAGGGTTTAGCAATGAGCAGTTCTTC.

V gene TRBV14 combines with J gene TRBJ2-7; D is perhaps TRBD2 (5 bases). Trimming removed 0 bases at V and 5 bases at J, with 14 bases between. Germline-derived CDR1 and CDR2 are SGHDN and FVKESK. This CDR3 is 15 amino acids long. This chain's CDR3 is CASSQDAGFGNEQYF. The CDR3 DNA is TGTGCCAGCAGCCAAGACGCGGGCTTTGGAAACGAGCAGTACTTC.

The genes are TRBV28 and TRBJ2-5; 14 nucleotides agree with TRBD2. J lost 5 bases, V lost 8 bases, and 4 bases had no gene match. The CDR3 has 14 residues. The germline CDR1 and CDR2 sequences are MDHEN and SYDVKM. The CDR3 protein is CASGTSGSTETQYF. For the CDR3, the DNA is TGTGCCAGCGGGACTAGCGGGAGTACGGAGACCCAGTACTTC.

The chain couples TRBV6-1 to TRBJ1-3, with 7 bases fitting TRBD1. Unmatched junction bases numbered 8, after V lost 4 bases and J lost 2 bases. In germline, CDR1 is MNHNS, CDR2 SASEGT. The CDR3 has 16 residues. The CDR3 region has the DNA TGTGCCAGCAGTGTTTTAGACAGGGCCGCTGGAAACACCATATATTTT. Amino acids: CASSVLDRAAGNTIYF.

This chain links TRBV19 with TRBJ1-2, with no clear D. The ends were cut back, 3 bases at V and 4 bases at J, with 9 bases in the middle. The CDR3 is 13 amino acids. Germline V gene sequence: CDR1 LNHDA, CDR2 SQIVND (reference sequence). The CDR3 DNA sequence: TGTGCCAGTAGTATTACCTTAGTCTATGGCTACACCTTC. It is translated as CASSITLVYGYTF.

This chain links TRBV18 with TRBJ1-2, with TRBD1 as a possible D gene (5 bases). Looked up from germline, CDR1 is KGHSH and CDR2 is LQKENI. This CDR3 is built from 13 residues. Trimming pared 2 bases from V and 4 bases from J, leaving 8 bases between. In DNA form, the CDR3 reads TGTGCCAGCTCACCAACAGGCGGCTATGGCTACACCTTC. Translating it yields CASSPTGGYGYTF.

The chain is built from TRBV11-2 and TRBJ1-2; 8 nucleotides line up with TRBD1. The J segment lost 6 bases and the V segment lost 6 bases, leaving 9 bases of the junction unmatched. The germline V gene encodes CDR1 SGHAT and CDR2 FQNNGV. This CDR3 spans 14 amino acids. As DNA, the CDR3 is TGTGCCAGCAGGCGTTTGGGACAGGCCGATGGCTACACCTTC. It translates to CASRRLGQADGYTF.

The chain recombines TRBV7-9 with TRBJ1-5; no definite D call. CDR3 length: 13 amino acids. Germline lookup yields CDR1 SEHNR and CDR2 FQNEAQ (reference sequence). V lost 1 base and J lost 2, with 3 bases in between. The CDR3 sequence: CASSLVGNQPQHF. For the CDR3, the DNA is TGTGCCAGCAGCTTAGTCGGCAATCAGCCCCAGCATTTT.

The gene calls are TRBV6-6 and TRBJ2-1, with D tentatively TRBD1 (6 bases). Germline V lookup: CDR1 MNHNY, CDR2 SVGAGI (reference sequence). CDR3 size: 14 residues. The V end was cut by 5 bases, the J end by 2 bases, with 10 bases between. CDR3 in DNA: TGTGCCAGCAGTCTACAGGGACCCTACAATGAGCAGTTCTTC. Amino acid sequence: CASSLQGPYNEQFF.

The chain employs TRBV27 and TRBJ2-3; D might be TRBD1 (7 bases). The ends were cut back, 3 bases at V and 7 bases at J, with 20 bases in the middle. This CDR3 spans 16 amino acids. Per germline, CDR1 MNHEY and CDR2 SMNVEV (reference sequence). CDR3 region: CASSLTQGAGGHTQYF. The DNA for the CDR3 is TGTGCCAGCAGTTTGACCCAAGGGGCAGGGGGGCATACGCAGTATTTT.

The chain carries TRBV3-1 (or the pseudogene TRBV3-2) and TRBJ1-1, with TRBD1 as a possible D gene (6 bases). The CDR3 is 18 amino acids. CDR1 is LGHDT and CDR2 is YNNKEL in the germline V gene (reference sequence). The ends were cut back, 0 bases at V and 0 bases at J, with 17 bases in the middle. CDR3 DNA: TGTGCCAGCAGCCAAGAAGGCGGCAGGGGATGGGTGAACACTGAAGCTTTCTTT. Its protein product is CASSQEGGRGWVNTEAFF.

The chain uses TRBV30 and TRBJ1-5; D gene ambiguous. The CDR3 spans 14 residues. Trimming shortened V by 5 bases and J by 4 bases, and 15 bases separated the two germline ends. Per the germline V gene, CDR1 is GTSNPN and CDR2 is SVGIG (reference sequence). Here the CDR3 DNA reads TGTGCCTGGGGTACGACGGGTCCGAATCAGCCCCAGCATTTT. As protein: CAWGTTGPNQPQHF.

The V call is TRBV19, the J call TRBJ2-1; 8 positions match TRBD2. The CDR3 is made up of 16 amino acids. Germline V gene data show CDR1 as LNHDA and CDR2 as SQIVND (reference sequence). J gave up 4 bases and V 2 bases, and 7 bases lay outside the gene matches. CDR3 protein: CASSIRSGSLYNEQFF. For the CDR3, the DNA is TGTGCCAGTAGTATACGGAGCGGGAGTCTTTACAATGAGCAGTTCTTC.

The CDR3 is CASSFAGGASNEKLFF. The DNA of the CDR3 is TGCGCCAGCAGCTTTGCAGGGGGCGCCTCTAATGAAAAACTGTTTTTT. The V gene is TRBV5-1, the J gene TRBJ1-4, with TRBD1 matching over 8 bases. This CDR3 has 16 amino acids. Germline lookup yields CDR1 SGHRS and CDR2 YFSETQ. V lost 2 bases to trimming and J lost 3 bases; unmatched junction nucleotides: 6.

V usage is TRBV14 and J usage is TRBJ2-1; D is undetermined. This CDR3 spans 13 amino acids. Germline V CDR1 and CDR2: SGHDN, FVKESK. V was trimmed by 3 bases and J by 12 bases, leaving 15 bases between them. The CDR3, as DNA: TGTGCCAGCAGCCACCAGAGAGGTACGGGGCAGTTCTTC. It yields the protein CASSHQRGTGQFF.

The chain combines TRBV10-2 with TRBJ2-7; 12 bases map to TRBD2. CDR1 and CDR2 from the germline V gene are WSHSY and SAAADI. J was trimmed by 7 bases and V by 5 bases; bases with no gene match: 3. CDR3 length: 13 residues. CDR3 sequence reads: CASSTGLAGEQYF. As DNA, the CDR3 is TGCGCCAGCAGTACTGGACTAGCGGGGGAGCAGTACTTC.

This chain links TRBV6-5 with TRBJ2-7; D perhaps matches TRBD1 (6 bases). Germline CDR1 and CDR2: MNHEY and SVGAGI. The CDR3 runs 15 residues. V was pared by 0 bases and J by 0 bases, with 9 bases between. The CDR3 bases are TGTGCCAGCAGTTACTCGCCGGACAGCTCCTACGAGCAGTACTTC. Encoded protein: CASSYSPDSSYEQYF.

The chain links TRBV7-6 to TRBJ2-5; 9 nucleotides agree with TRBD2. The CDR3 extends over 16 amino acids. From germline, CDR1 is SGHVS and CDR2 FNYEAQ. V trimming: 2 bases; J trimming: 2 bases; junction bases outside the gene matches: 6. CDR3 bases: TGTGCCAGCAGCTTACAAGAGCGGGGGGTTCAAGAGACCCAGTACTTC. Protein: CASSLQERGVQETQYF.

DNA of the CDR3: TGTGCCAGCAGTCACGACAGGGCCAAGCCGGTCGAGCAGTACTTC. This gives the protein CASSHDRAKPVEQYF. The genes are TRBV2 and TRBJ2-7; 7 positions match TRBD1. Germline values: CDR1 SNHLY, CDR2 FYNNEI. J lost 6 bases, V lost 5 bases, and 13 bases had no gene match. This CDR3 comprises 15 residues.

The V call is TRBV7-9, the J call TRBJ2-1, with TRBD1 as a possible D gene (5 bases). The CDR3 sequence is 14 residues long. CDR1 and CDR2 (germline): SEHNR, FQNEAQ (reference sequence). V was cut by 5 bases and J by 6 bases, with 14 bases left in between. The DNA of the CDR3 is TGTGCCAGCAGCCCAGACAGCCGGGCCAATGAGCAGTTCTTC. Protein: CASSPDSRANEQFF.